Following are 15 T cell receptor beta chains from one sample sequenced in a study of glioma-infiltrating T cells after dendritic cell vaccination. The time point was: after dendritic cell vaccination, including at tumor progression/relapse. Profiling relied on immunoSEQ multiplex PCR, and the TCRdb table lists in-frame clones only, not all of them. Of over 80,000 clones listed, about 81% were seen once; the top ten hold 2.1%. Sequenced here: blood, sampled after dendritic cell vaccination. These receptors were taken from a human donor with glioblastoma.

This clone showed up just a few times. This chain uses TRBV2 with TRBJ1-4, with TRBD1 as a possible D gene (5 bases). V was pared by 9 bases and J by 8 bases, with 13 bases between. CDR3 length: 12 amino acids. Germline lookup yields CDR1 SNHLY and CDR2 FYNNEI. The CDR3 DNA is TGTGCCAGAGGCAGGGTGGGGGAAAAACTGTTTTTT. This codes for CARGRVGEKLFF.

The rearrangement uses TRBV5-1 and TRBJ1-2; no clear D. Trimming pared 1 base from V and 0 bases from J, leaving 10 bases between. The CDR3 sequence is 15 residues long. The germline V gene encodes CDR1 SGHRS and CDR2 YFSETQ. CDR3 residues: CASSLSGSPNYGYTF. The CDR3, as DNA: TGCGCCAGCAGCTTGTCGGGGTCTCCTAACTATGGCTACACCTTC.

The chain has TRBV7-9 and TRBJ1-5, with D tentatively TRBD1 (6 bases). Trimming removed 5 bases from V and 8 bases from J, with 16 bases in between. Germline assignment: CDR1 SEHNR and CDR2 FQNEAQ (reference sequence). CDR3 length: 14 amino acids. DNA for the CDR3: TGTGCCAGCAGCCCGGACAGAGGGTCAGAGCCCCAGCATTTT. This translates into CASSPDRGSEPQHF.

The chain is built from TRBV6-5 and TRBJ1-5; D is unclear. V was pared by 5 bases and J by 1 base, with 12 bases between. The CDR3 is made up of 15 amino acids. Per the germline V gene, CDR1 is MNHEY and CDR2 is SVGAGI. CDR3: CASSAQVESNQPQHF. The CDR3 DNA follows: TGTGCCAGCAGTGCCCAGGTGGAAAGCAATCAGCCCCAGCATTTT.

The V gene is TRBV5-1, the J gene TRBJ1-1, with D possibly being TRBD1 (6 bases). Trimming took 2 bases from V and 6 from J, leaving 14 bases between them. CDR3 length: 14 amino acids. Germline loops: CDR1 SGHRS, CDR2 YFSETQ. The CDR3 nucleotides are TGCGCCAGCAGCTTATCCTTGGACAGCCCTGAAGCTTTCTTT. It translates to CASSLSLDSPEAFF.

In its sample, this clone was seen a few times. The chain has TRBV5-1 and TRBJ2-1; D may be TRBD1 (5 bases). CDR3 length: 11 residues. Trimming removed 7 bases from V and 6 bases from J, with 8 bases in between. Germline assignment: CDR1 SGHRS and CDR2 YFSETQ. In DNA, the CDR3 is TGCGCCAGCTTTAGGGGCAATGAGCAGTTCTTC. The encoded protein is CASFRGNEQFF.

The rearrangement links TRBV13 to TRBJ2-7; 11 nucleotides agree with TRBD2. The CDR3 has 16 amino acids. With 5 bases clipped from V and 6 bases from J, the junction kept 12 bases outside the gene matches. The germline V gene has CDR1 PRHDT and CDR2 FYEKMQ (reference sequence). The CDR3 DNA follows: TGTGCCAGCAGCCCCCCCACCGGGACTAGCGGTAGCGAGCAGTACTTC. Translation gives CASSPPTGTSGSEQYF.

This rearrangement joins TRBV4-2 to TRBJ2-5; TRBD2 aligns across 7 bases. CDR3 length equals 14 residues. V lost 4 bases and J lost 5; bases outside the gene matches: 7. In germline, CDR1 is LGHNA, CDR2 YNFKEQ. For the CDR3, the DNA is TGTGCCAGCAGCCTGGGCGTGGGGGGGGAGACCCAGTACTTC. Protein sequence: CASSLGVGGETQYF.

This clone was recorded once. J is TRBJ1-3 and V is TRBV30; 7 positions match TRBD1. Germline CDR1 reads GTSNPN; CDR2 reads SVGIG (reference sequence). The CDR3 consists of 16 residues. V gave up 0 bases and J gave up 1 base; unmatched junction bases: 6. The DNA of the CDR3 is TGTGCCTGGAGTGTCGGTAGACAGGGTTCTGGAAACACCATATATTTT. Its protein product is CAWSVGRQGSGNTIYF.

This sequence joins TRBV6-1 and TRBJ1-2; 7 bases are shared with TRBD1. Trimming at V came to 3 bases and at J to 1 base, leaving 5 bases not matched to a gene. CDR1 and CDR2 from the germline V gene are MNHNS and SASEGT. The CDR3 is made up of 15 amino acids. The CDR3 region is CASSDGRGVNYGYTF. CDR3 nucleotide sequence: TGTGCCAGCAGTGATGGCAGGGGGGTTAACTATGGCTACACCTTC.

This rearrangement joins TRBV7-9 to TRBJ2-3; D is perhaps TRBD1 (6 bases). Per the germline V gene, CDR1 is SEHNR and CDR2 is FQNEAQ (reference sequence). This CDR3 region has 14 residues. Trimming cost V 3 bases and J 2 bases, with 9 bases left between them. The CDR3 region is CASSFRTDTDTQYF. In DNA form, the CDR3 reads TGTGCCAGCAGCTTCCGGACAGACACAGATACGCAGTATTTT.

The J gene is TRBJ2-7, the V gene TRBV28; no clear D. Per the germline V gene, CDR1 is MDHEN and CDR2 is SYDVKM. The CDR3 length is 14 residues. Trimming removed 7 bases at V and 3 bases at J, with 16 bases between. DNA for the CDR3: TGTGCCAGCAATCCTACGGTTGTAGACTACGAGCAGTACTTC. Amino acid sequence: CASNPTVVDYEQYF.

The rearrangement joins TRBV2 to TRBJ1-1; 9 bases are shared with TRBD1. Unmatched junction bases numbered 7, after V lost 4 bases and J lost 4 bases. Germline loops: CDR1 SNHLY, CDR2 FYNNEI. The CDR3 extends over 15 amino acids. DNA of the CDR3: TGTGCCAGCAGTGTTAACAGGGGGCAGAGCACTGAAGCTTTCTTT. Protein sequence: CASSVNRGQSTEAFF.

This clone is a singleton in its sample. The rearrangement uses TRBV27 and TRBJ2-3, with D possibly being TRBD2 (5 bases). Germline CDR1 and CDR2: MNHEY and SMNVEV (reference sequence). V dropped 3 bases and J dropped 1 base, with 11 bases sitting between them. The CDR3 sequence is 15 residues long. The CDR3: CASSLRGRGTDTQYF. The CDR3 region has the DNA TGTGCCAGCAGTTTGCGAGGGAGAGGCACAGATACGCAGTATTTT.

This chain joins TRBV6-4 and TRBJ1-2; 12 bases match TRBD1. Germline V lookup: CDR1 MRHNA, CDR2 SNTAGT. V lost 4 bases, J lost 6 bases, and 3 bases stayed unmatched. The CDR3 runs 14 residues. CDR3 DNA: TGTGCCAGCAGTGGGGACAGGGGGCGCGATGGCTACACCTTC. Amino acids: CASSGDRGRDGYTF.